The 8 T cell receptor beta chains in this list originate from one sample, sequenced in a study of blood T cells in healthy people across ages. A second about 6 to 12 cycle PCR used barcoded and J-beta primers. Via MiXCR, TCRdb re-called the 5' RACE reads, giving one row per CDR3 protein. The sample contains about 1.7 million distinct CDR3 sequences, roughly 27% of which appear only once. Sequencing used blood. Receptors originate from a woman under 40 in good health.

The gene calls are TRBV4-3 and TRBJ2-1; D unresolved. The CDR3 has 17 amino acids. The germline V and J ends were trimmed by 1 base and 3 bases, with 16 bases remaining between them. Looked up from germline, CDR1 is LGHNA and CDR2 is YSLEER. The CDR3 nucleotides read TGCGCCAGCAGCCAAGGCCCCGGCAGCCAAAACTACAATGAGCAGTTCTTC. Amino acid sequence: CASSQGPGSQNYNEQFF.

In this sample, this clonotype turned up many times. The V and J genes are TRBV7-9 and TRBJ2-5; D not resolved. Germline lookup yields CDR1 SEHNR and CDR2 FQNEAQ (reference sequence). This CDR3 is built from 13 residues. V lost 0 bases and J lost 5, with 7 bases in between. The CDR3 region has the DNA TGTGCCAGCAGCTTAGCGCACCTCGAGACCCAGTACTTC. Encoded protein: CASSLAHLETQYF.

Comments on this clonotype: A read error may be the cause here, since a much bigger clone is one base away. The rearrangement links TRBV20-1 to TRBJ2-5; 9 positions match TRBD1. V trimming: 6 bases; J trimming: 11 bases; junction bases outside the gene matches: 16. The CDR3 length is 14 residues. CDR1 and CDR2 from the germline V gene are DFQATT and SNEGSKA (reference sequence). The CDR3 coding sequence is TGCAGTGCCTCTATGGGGACAGGGTACGACAAGCAGTACTTC. Translation: CSASMGTGYDKQYF.

This chain uses TRBV2 with TRBJ2-3, with TRBD2 matching 10 bases. The V and J ends lost 5 bases and 4 bases, in that order; junction bases with no gene match: 12. CDR1 and CDR2 from the germline V gene are SNHLY and FYNNEI. The CDR3 length is 17 residues. The CDR3 bases are TGTGCCAGCAGTCCAATCTCCACTAGCGGGGCCCCAGATACGCAGTATTTT. Protein: CASSPISTSGAPDTQYF.

V is TRBV4-3 and J is TRBJ2-2; tentatively, D is TRBD2 (6 bases). V was clipped by 2 bases and J by 1 base, with 11 bases between them. The CDR3 spans 16 residues. The V gene's germline CDR1 is LGHNA and CDR2 YSLEER. CDR3 bases: TGCGCCAGCAGCCAACGGGGTAGCGGGAACACCGGGGAGCTGTTTTTT. Translation gives CASSQRGSGNTGELFF.

This clonotype has a count of ten or more. This rearrangement joins TRBV3-1 to TRBJ2-1, with unresolved D. This CDR3 region has 11 residues. Trimming shortened V by 2 bases and J by 8 bases, and 4 bases separated the two germline ends. Germline CDR1 LGHDT, CDR2 YNNKEL (reference sequence). CDR3 DNA sequence: TGTGCCAGCAGCCAATCTCATGAGCAGTTCTTC. Its protein is CASSQSHEQFF.

This chain uses TRBV20-1 with TRBJ2-1; maybe TRBD2 (6 bases). V lost 5 bases and J 4 bases, leaving 18 bases between the germline ends. Germline loops: CDR1 DFQATT, CDR2 SNEGSKA (reference sequence). The CDR3 sequence is 15 residues long. The CDR3 nucleotides are TGCAGTGCTGGGACCCCCGGGGGAGTATACAATGAGCAGTTCTTC. It encodes CSAGTPGGVYNEQFF.

The V call is TRBV28, the J call TRBJ2-7; 9 nucleotides agree with TRBD2. CDR3 length equals 16 residues. V gave up 6 bases and J gave up 1 base; unmatched junction bases: 10. Germline-derived CDR1 and CDR2 are MDHEN and SYDVKM. The CDR3 reads CASSPKRLAASYEQYF. CDR3 in DNA: TGTGCCAGCAGCCCCAAAAGACTAGCGGCTTCCTACGAGCAGTACTTC.